These T cell receptor beta chains were read from a single sample in a study of beta chain features in type 1 diabetes. Repertoires were generated with immunoSEQ multiplex PCR, while TCRdb's copy carries only in-frame clones and drops some. The profile shows more than 95,000 clones, 28% of them singletons. What was sequenced was central memory CD4+ T cells from blood. All receptors come from a woman younger than 35 with type 1 diabetes. The CDR3 runs from the conserved cysteine through the conserved F or W. The order of the fields is clone size, V gene, J gene, D gene, CDR3 DNA, CDR3 protein. The D gene is left open where the match is weak. For some rows the clone size is stated as once, few or many, or as a class when expanded; others skip it.

abundance: once; v_gene: TRBV7-2; j_gene: TRBJ2-2; d_gene: NA; CDR3nt: TGTGCCAGCAGCCCACATACGGGGTACACCGGGGAGCTGTTTTTT; CDR3aa: CASSPHTGYTGELFF
abundance: NA; v_gene: TRBV5-3; j_gene: TRBJ2-1; d_gene: TRBD1; CDR3nt: TGTGCCAGAACCCAAAACACCGGGACAGGACTATACAATGAGCAGTTCTTC; CDR3aa: CARTQNTGTGLYNEQFF
abundance: NA; v_gene: TRBV6-1; j_gene: TRBJ2-3; d_gene: NA; CDR3nt: TGTGCCAGCAGTGACAGCCTCGGGTTGTATACGCAGTATTTT; CDR3aa: CASSDSLGLYTQYF
abundance: NA; v_gene: TRBV4-3; j_gene: TRBJ2-1; d_gene: TRBD2; CDR3nt: TGCGCCAGCAGCCATCAGACTAGCGGGAGAGGTGAGCAGTTCTTC; CDR3aa: CASSHQTSGRGEQFF
abundance: few; v_gene: TRBV11-2; j_gene: TRBJ1-2; d_gene: TRBD1; CDR3nt: TGTGCCAGCAGCCCCCGACAGGGTGGGAACTATGGCTACACCTTC; CDR3aa: CASSPRQGGNYGYTF
abundance: few; v_gene: TRBV14; j_gene: TRBJ2-1; d_gene: TRBD2; CDR3nt: TGTGCCAGCAGCCAAATTGGGACTAGGTCCAGTGAGCAGTTCTTC; CDR3aa: CASSQIGTRSSEQFF
abundance: NA; v_gene: TRBV11-1; j_gene: TRBJ2-7; d_gene: NA; CDR3nt: TGTGCCAGCAGCTGGGGCAACTCCTACGAGCAGTACTTC; CDR3aa: CASSWGNSYEQYF
abundance: few; v_gene: TRBV6-1; j_gene: TRBJ2-6; d_gene: NA; CDR3nt: TGTGCCAGCACAATAGCGGTATCTGGGGCCAACGTCCTGACTTTC; CDR3aa: CASTIAVSGANVLTF
abundance: once; v_gene: TRBV6-1; j_gene: TRBJ1-1; d_gene: TRBD1; CDR3nt: TGTGCCAGCATCACAGGGGTGAACACTGAAGCTTTCTTT; CDR3aa: CASITGVNTEAFF
abundance: NA; v_gene: TRBV5-4; j_gene: TRBJ2-5; d_gene: TRBD2; CDR3nt: TGTGCCAGCAGCGGTGGACTAGCGGGAGTAGGCAAAGAGACCCAGTACTTC; CDR3aa: CASSGGLAGVGKETQYF
abundance: few; v_gene: TRBV19; j_gene: TRBJ1-3; d_gene: TRBD1; CDR3nt: TGTGCCAGTAGTATAGCGGACAGGTCTGGAAACACCATATATTTT; CDR3aa: CASSIADRSGNTIYF
abundance: few; v_gene: TRBV18; j_gene: TRBJ1-5; d_gene: NA; CDR3nt: TGTGCCAGCTCACCTCCTTCGGGGCCCCAGCATTTT; CDR3aa: CASSPPSGPQHF
abundance: few; v_gene: TRBV19; j_gene: TRBJ1-5; d_gene: NA; CDR3nt: TGTGCCAGTAAATGGCAGAGCAATCAGCCCCAGCATTTT; CDR3aa: CASKWQSNQPQHF
abundance: NA; v_gene: TRBV29-1; j_gene: TRBJ1-1; d_gene: NA; CDR3nt: TGCAGCGTTGAAGGCGGGGGTCGGGCGAACACTGAAGCTTTCTTT; CDR3aa: CSVEGGGRANTEAFF
abundance: NA; v_gene: TRBV6-5; j_gene: TRBJ1-2; d_gene: NA; CDR3nt: TGTGCCAGCCAAAAAGCCCAGGGATACTATGGCTACACCTTC; CDR3aa: CASQKAQGYYGYTF
abundance: NA; v_gene: TRBV15; j_gene: TRBJ1-5; d_gene: TRBD1; CDR3nt: TGTGCCACCAGCTCCGACAGGGGGCGAGAACAGCCCCAGCATTTT; CDR3aa: CATSSDRGREQPQHF
abundance: few; v_gene: TRBV10-3; j_gene: TRBJ2-7; d_gene: TRBD2; CDR3nt: TGTGCCGCCGCCTCGGGACTAGCGGGAGGCGAGCAGTACTTC; CDR3aa: CAAASGLAGGEQYF
abundance: NA; v_gene: TRBV2; j_gene: TRBJ2-2; d_gene: NA; CDR3nt: TGTGCCAGCCAACACGACACCGGGGAGCTGTTTTTT; CDR3aa: CASQHDTGELFF
abundance: few; v_gene: TRBV30; j_gene: TRBJ1-1; d_gene: NA; CDR3nt: TGTGCCTGGAGTGGATACAGGGAAGCTTTCTTT; CDR3aa: CAWSGYREAFF
abundance: few; v_gene: TRBV28; j_gene: TRBJ1-5; d_gene: TRBD1; CDR3nt: TGTGCCAGCACCTCGACAGGGAGACAGCCCCAGCATTTT; CDR3aa: CASTSTGRQPQHF
abundance: NA; v_gene: TRBV18; j_gene: TRBJ1-1; d_gene: NA; CDR3nt: TGTGCCAGCTCACCGAGAGGTTGGGAGACTGAAGCTTTCTTT; CDR3aa: CASSPRGWETEAFF
abundance: many; v_gene: TRBV29-1; j_gene: TRBJ2-6; d_gene: NA; CDR3nt: TGCAGCGTGGCCTTCAGGGACTCCGGGGCCAACGTCCTGACTTTC; CDR3aa: CSVAFRDSGANVLTF
abundance: NA; v_gene: TRBV18; j_gene: TRBJ2-2; d_gene: NA; CDR3nt: TGTGCCAGCTCACGGCGGAGCGCTGAGGGAATCCCCGGGGAGCTGTTTTTT; CDR3aa: CASSRRSAEGIPGELFF
abundance: NA; v_gene: TRBV5-1; j_gene: TRBJ2-6; d_gene: NA; CDR3nt: TGCGCCAGCAGCGCGGAACCTGGGGCCAACGTCCTGACTTTC; CDR3aa: CASSAEPGANVLTF
abundance: few; v_gene: TRBV11-3; j_gene: TRBJ2-1; d_gene: TRBD1; CDR3nt: TGTGCCAGCAGCAAACACCGGGACAGGGGTGGTGAGCAGTTCTTC; CDR3aa: CASSKHRDRGGEQFF
abundance: NA; v_gene: TRBV5-1; j_gene: TRBJ2-3; d_gene: TRBD2; CDR3nt: TGCGCCAGCAGCTCTCTAGCGGGAAGAACAGATACGCAGTATTTT; CDR3aa: CASSSLAGRTDTQYF
abundance: few; v_gene: TRBV2; j_gene: TRBJ1-5; d_gene: TRBD1; CDR3nt: TGTGCCAGCAGAAAGGGGACAGGGGCAGGGCAGCCCCAGCATTTT; CDR3aa: CASRKGTGAGQPQHF
abundance: NA; v_gene: TRBV19; j_gene: TRBJ2-2; d_gene: NA; CDR3nt: TGTGCCAGTACCAAGGGGGAGGGCCCGAACACCGGGGAGCTGTTTTTT; CDR3aa: CASTKGEGPNTGELFF
abundance: NA; v_gene: TRBV7-2; j_gene: TRBJ1-2; d_gene: NA; CDR3nt: TGTGCCAGCAGCTTACAGGGAAACTATGGCTACACCTTC; CDR3aa: CASSLQGNYGYTF
abundance: few; v_gene: TRBV14; j_gene: TRBJ1-2; d_gene: NA; CDR3nt: TGTGCCAGCAGCCAGCGGTTCGACTATGGCTACACCTTC; CDR3aa: CASSQRFDYGYTF
abundance: few; v_gene: TRBV7-2; j_gene: TRBJ2-5; d_gene: NA; CDR3nt: TGTGCCAGCAGCCGAAGCGGGACAGGAGAGACCCAGTACTTC; CDR3aa: CASSRSGTGETQYF
abundance: few; v_gene: TRBV19; j_gene: TRBJ1-1; d_gene: TRBD1; CDR3nt: TGTGCCAGTAGACTATCGATACTAGGACCAAGGACAGGGATGAACACTGAAGCTTTCTTT; CDR3aa: CASRLSILGPRTGMNTEAFF
abundance: NA; v_gene: TRBV10-3; j_gene: TRBJ2-7; d_gene: TRBD1; CDR3nt: TGTGCCATCAAGGGGGACAGGCATCGGGTCGAGCAGTACTTC; CDR3aa: CAIKGDRHRVEQYF
abundance: NA; v_gene: TRBV9; j_gene: TRBJ2-5; d_gene: TRBD1; CDR3nt: TGTGCCAGCAGCCCCGGACAGGGACAGGAGACCCAGTACTTC; CDR3aa: CASSPGQGQETQYF
abundance: NA; v_gene: TRBV25-1; j_gene: TRBJ2-1; d_gene: TRBD1; CDR3nt: TGTGCCAGCAGTACCAACAGGGGTAGCTCCTACAATGAGCAGTTCTTC; CDR3aa: CASSTNRGSSYNEQFF